This T cell receptor (beta chain) is drawn from a study of T cells in Graves' hyperthyroidism and ophthalmopathy. The source material, RNA transcripts, was used to amplify TCR beta CDR3 regions. HTBI primers drove first-round RT-PCR of the TCR CDR3. A single record per CDR3 protein comes from TCRdb applying MiXCR to the multiplex PCR reads. The table records about 400,000 distinct CDR3 sequences, 11% to 15% of them present only once. V gave up 10 bases and J gave up 2 bases, with 12 bases separating them. The CDR3 spans 12 residues. Looked up from germline, CDR1 is MNHEY and CDR2 is SVGEGT. The TCR originated in a man aged 50 or older with Graves' ophthalmopathy. The chain combines TRBV6-2 or TRBV6-3 with TRBJ2-7, with TRBD2 as a possible D gene (5 bases). Sequences were obtained from blood. The CDR3 reads CATRRVPYEQYF. Written as DNA, the CDR3 is TGTGCCACCCGGCGGGTACCCTACGAGCAGTACTTC.